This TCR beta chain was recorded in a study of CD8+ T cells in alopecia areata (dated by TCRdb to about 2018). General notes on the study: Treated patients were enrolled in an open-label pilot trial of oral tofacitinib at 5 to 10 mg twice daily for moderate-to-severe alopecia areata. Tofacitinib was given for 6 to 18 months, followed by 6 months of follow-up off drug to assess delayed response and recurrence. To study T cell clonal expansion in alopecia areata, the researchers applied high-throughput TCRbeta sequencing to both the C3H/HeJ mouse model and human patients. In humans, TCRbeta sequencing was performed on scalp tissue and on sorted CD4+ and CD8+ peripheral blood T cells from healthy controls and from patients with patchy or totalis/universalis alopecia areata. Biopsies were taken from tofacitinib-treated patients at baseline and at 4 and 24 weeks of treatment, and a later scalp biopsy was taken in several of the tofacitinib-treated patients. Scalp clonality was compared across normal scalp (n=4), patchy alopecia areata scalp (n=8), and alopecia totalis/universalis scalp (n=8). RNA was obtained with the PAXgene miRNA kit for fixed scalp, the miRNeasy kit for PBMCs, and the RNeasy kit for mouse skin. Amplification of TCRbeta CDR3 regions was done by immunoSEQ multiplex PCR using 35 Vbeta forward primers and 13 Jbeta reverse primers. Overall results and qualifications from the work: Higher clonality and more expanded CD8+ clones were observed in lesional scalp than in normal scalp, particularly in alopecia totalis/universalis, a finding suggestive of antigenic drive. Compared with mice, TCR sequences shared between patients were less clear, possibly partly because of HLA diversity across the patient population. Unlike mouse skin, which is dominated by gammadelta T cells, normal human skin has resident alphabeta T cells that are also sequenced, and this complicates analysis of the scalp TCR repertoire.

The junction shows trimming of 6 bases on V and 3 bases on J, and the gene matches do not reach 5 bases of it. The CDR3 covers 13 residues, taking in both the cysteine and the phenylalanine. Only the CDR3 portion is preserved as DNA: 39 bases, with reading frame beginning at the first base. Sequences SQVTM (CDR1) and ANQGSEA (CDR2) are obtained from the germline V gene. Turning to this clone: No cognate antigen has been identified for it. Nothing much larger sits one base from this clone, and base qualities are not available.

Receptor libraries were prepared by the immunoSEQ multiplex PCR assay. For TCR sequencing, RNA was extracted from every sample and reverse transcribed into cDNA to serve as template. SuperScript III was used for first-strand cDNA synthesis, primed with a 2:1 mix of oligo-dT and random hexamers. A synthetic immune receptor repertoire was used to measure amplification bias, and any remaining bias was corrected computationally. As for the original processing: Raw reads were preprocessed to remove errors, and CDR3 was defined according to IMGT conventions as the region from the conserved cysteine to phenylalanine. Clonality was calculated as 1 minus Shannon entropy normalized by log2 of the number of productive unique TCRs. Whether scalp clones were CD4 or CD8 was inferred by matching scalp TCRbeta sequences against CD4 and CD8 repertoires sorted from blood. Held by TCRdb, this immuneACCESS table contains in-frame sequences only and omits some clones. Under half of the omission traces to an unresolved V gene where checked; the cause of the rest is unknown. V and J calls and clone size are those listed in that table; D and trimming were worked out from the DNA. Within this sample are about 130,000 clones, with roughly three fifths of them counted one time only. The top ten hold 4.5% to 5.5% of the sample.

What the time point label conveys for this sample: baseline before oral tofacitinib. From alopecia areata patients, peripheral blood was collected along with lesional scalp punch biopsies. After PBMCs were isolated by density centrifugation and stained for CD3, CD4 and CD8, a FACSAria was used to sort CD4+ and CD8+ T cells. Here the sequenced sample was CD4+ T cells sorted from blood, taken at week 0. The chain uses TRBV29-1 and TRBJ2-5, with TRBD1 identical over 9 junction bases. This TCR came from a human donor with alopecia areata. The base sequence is TGCAGCGTCGCCGGGACAGGGAAAGAGACCCAGTACTTC. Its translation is CSVAGTGKETQYF.